The rows below give T cell receptor beta chains drawn from one sample of a study of human T cells and chemical hapten exposure. TCRdb reanalysed the RACE reads using MiXCR and keeps one entry per CDR3 protein. Of 80,000 to 95,000 distinct CDR3 sequences listed, 9.5% to 11% are singletons. The specimen was whole blood, collected in connection with sensitization to the hapten diphenylcyclopropenone (DPC). The receptors derive from a man aged 35-49 years with alopecia areata. Some clones in this sample may be carry-over from other donors' samples. Both conserved end residues are part of each CDR3. The order of the fields is V gene, CDR3 length, D gene, clone size, J gene, CDR3 protein, CDR3 DNA. The D gene is left open where the match is weak. Some rows mark clone size as missing; the rest say once, few, many or name a class of expanded clone.

v_call: TRBV24-1
cdr3_length: 8
d_call: .
clone_size: few
j_call: TRBJ2-3
cdr3_aa: CATDTQYF
cdr3_nt: TGTGCCACCGATACGCAGTATTTT

v_call: TRBV20-1
cdr3_length: 14
d_call: .
clone_size: .
j_call: TRBJ2-7
cdr3_aa: CSASLRSRSYEQYF
cdr3_nt: TGCAGTGCTAGTCTGCGGTCACGCTCCTACGAGCAGTACTTC

v_call: TRBV3-1
cdr3_length: 17
d_call: TRBD2
clone_size: .
j_call: TRBJ2-4
cdr3_aa: CASSPLRGRAGENIQYF
cdr3_nt: TGTGCCAGCAGCCCCCTTCGCGGGAGGGCCGGAGAAAACATTCAGTACTTC

v_call: TRBV12-3/TRBV12-4
cdr3_length: 15
d_call: .
clone_size: .
j_call: TRBJ1-5
cdr3_aa: CASSPGDRPNQPQHF
cdr3_nt: TGTGCCAGCAGTCCGGGGGACCGCCCCAATCAGCCCCAGCATTTT

v_call: TRBV30
cdr3_length: 16
d_call: TRBD1
clone_size: .
j_call: TRBJ2-6
cdr3_aa: CAWSVAGGSGANVLTF
cdr3_nt: TGTGCCTGGAGTGTAGCAGGGGGAAGTGGGGCCAACGTCCTGACTTTC

v_call: TRBV7-2
cdr3_length: 16
d_call: TRBD1
clone_size: few
j_call: TRBJ2-3
cdr3_aa: CASSLGQGVGTDTQYF
cdr3_nt: TGTGCCAGCAGCTTAGGGCAGGGGGTGGGCACAGATACGCAGTATTTT

v_call: TRBV29-1
cdr3_length: 11
d_call: .
clone_size: medium-sized
j_call: TRBJ1-5
cdr3_aa: CSVGHDQPQHF
cdr3_nt: TGCAGCGTTGGACACGATCAGCCCCAGCATTTT

v_call: TRBV6-1
cdr3_length: 15
d_call: .
clone_size: once
j_call: TRBJ1-3
cdr3_aa: CASRNTEFSGNTIYF
cdr3_nt: TGTGCCAGCCGTAATACGGAGTTCTCTGGAAACACCATATATTTT

v_call: TRBV12-3/TRBV12-4
cdr3_length: 14
d_call: .
clone_size: many
j_call: TRBJ1-1
cdr3_aa: CASSPYRENTEAFF
cdr3_nt: TGTGCCAGCAGTCCTTACAGGGAGAACACTGAAGCTTTCTTT

v_call: TRBV29-1
cdr3_length: 14
d_call: TRBD1
clone_size: .
j_call: TRBJ2-7
cdr3_aa: CSVEDPHRGYEQYF
cdr3_nt: TGCAGCGTTGAAGATCCTCACAGGGGTTACGAGCAGTACTTC

v_call: TRBV29-1
cdr3_length: 15
d_call: TRBD1
clone_size: many
j_call: TRBJ1-1
cdr3_aa: CSVKPRGTENTEAFF
cdr3_nt: TGCAGCGTTAAACCACGAGGGACAGAGAACACTGAAGCTTTCTTT

v_call: TRBV19
cdr3_length: 13
d_call: .
clone_size: few
j_call: TRBJ2-5
cdr3_aa: CASSTRTEETQYF
cdr3_nt: TGTGCCAGTAGTACACGGACGGAAGAGACCCAGTACTTC

v_call: TRBV3-1
cdr3_length: 15
d_call: .
clone_size: few
j_call: TRBJ1-2
cdr3_aa: CASSQDRGKDYGYTF
cdr3_nt: TGTGCCAGCAGCCAAGATAGGGGGAAAGACTATGGCTACACCTTC

v_call: TRBV12-3/TRBV12-4
cdr3_length: 13
d_call: .
clone_size: .
j_call: TRBJ1-3
cdr3_aa: CASSLDSANTIYF
cdr3_nt: TGTGCCAGCAGTTTAGATAGCGCCAACACCATATATTTT

v_call: TRBV6-5
cdr3_length: 17
d_call: .
clone_size: .
j_call: TRBJ2-1
cdr3_aa: CASSYSASSYSYNEQFF
cdr3_nt: TGTGCCAGCAGTTACTCGGCTAGCAGCTACTCCTACAATGAGCAGTTCTTC

v_call: TRBV2
cdr3_length: 16
d_call: TRBD2
clone_size: .
j_call: TRBJ2-2
cdr3_aa: CASTNGRTSSTGELFF
cdr3_nt: TGTGCCAGCACGAACGGGAGGACTAGCAGCACCGGGGAGCTGTTTTTT

v_call: TRBV7-9
cdr3_length: 14
d_call: .
clone_size: many
j_call: TRBJ1-6
cdr3_aa: CASSFGRVNSPLHF
cdr3_nt: TGTGCCAGCAGCTTCGGCAGGGTAAATTCACCCCTCCACTTT

v_call: TRBV29-1
cdr3_length: 12
d_call: .
clone_size: few
j_call: TRBJ2-7
cdr3_aa: CSVKQSTYEQYF
cdr3_nt: TGCAGCGTGAAACAGAGTACCTACGAGCAGTACTTC

v_call: TRBV6-2/TRBV6-3
cdr3_length: 17
d_call: .
clone_size: many
j_call: TRBJ1-6
cdr3_aa: CASSYSNRHAMVPPLHF
cdr3_nt: TGTGCCAGCAGTTACTCGAACAGACACGCTATGGTGCCACCCCTCCACTTT

v_call: TRBV12-3/TRBV12-4
cdr3_length: 19
d_call: TRBD2
clone_size: few
j_call: TRBJ2-3
cdr3_aa: CASSNRLTSGRASADTQYF
cdr3_nt: TGTGCCAGCAGTAATAGGTTGACTAGCGGGAGGGCCAGTGCAGATACGCAGTATTTT

v_call: TRBV20-1
cdr3_length: 13
d_call: .
clone_size: .
j_call: TRBJ2-3
cdr3_aa: CSAPTWSTDTQYF
cdr3_nt: TGCAGTGCTCCCACGTGGAGCACAGATACGCAGTATTTT

v_call: TRBV28
cdr3_length: 12
d_call: TRBD1
clone_size: .
j_call: TRBJ2-7
cdr3_aa: CASSIGQGRQYF
cdr3_nt: TGTGCCAGCAGTATCGGACAGGGACGGCAGTACTTC

v_call: TRBV6-5
cdr3_length: 13
d_call: .
clone_size: once
j_call: TRBJ2-3
cdr3_aa: CASSYSLTDTQYF
cdr3_nt: TGTGCCAGCAGTTACTCGTTGACAGATACGCAGTATTTT

v_call: TRBV29-1
cdr3_length: 16
d_call: .
clone_size: .
j_call: TRBJ2-3
cdr3_aa: CSVEGPPGAGTDTQYF
cdr3_nt: TGCAGCGTTGAAGGACCCCCGGGGGCGGGCACAGATACGCAGTATTTT

v_call: TRBV10-2
cdr3_length: 14
d_call: .
clone_size: few
j_call: TRBJ2-3
cdr3_aa: CASSKTVSTDTQYF
cdr3_nt: TGCGCCAGCAGTAAGACAGTGAGCACAGATACGCAGTATTTT

v_call: TRBV4-3
cdr3_length: 13
d_call: .
clone_size: few
j_call: TRBJ2-1
cdr3_aa: CASSQVRYNEQFF
cdr3_nt: TGCGCCAGCAGCCAAGTGAGGTACAATGAGCAGTTCTTC

v_call: TRBV5-1
cdr3_length: 16
d_call: .
clone_size: .
j_call: TRBJ2-3
cdr3_aa: CASSSLKSPSTDTQYF
cdr3_nt: TGCGCCAGCAGCTCCCTAAAGTCTCCTAGCACAGATACGCAGTATTTT

v_call: TRBV10-2
cdr3_length: 14
d_call: .
clone_size: few
j_call: TRBJ2-5
cdr3_aa: CASSQTGNQETQYF
cdr3_nt: TGCGCCAGCAGCCAAACAGGGAACCAAGAGACCCAGTACTTC

v_call: TRBV23-1
cdr3_length: 16
d_call: .
clone_size: .
j_call: TRBJ2-7
cdr3_aa: CASSQSRDGTFYEQYF
cdr3_nt: TGCGCCAGCAGTCAATCTCGGGACGGAACGTTTTACGAGCAGTACTTC

v_call: TRBV6-5
cdr3_length: 12
d_call: .
clone_size: few
j_call: TRBJ2-2
cdr3_aa: CASSYSTGELFF
cdr3_nt: TGTGCCAGCAGTTACTCCACCGGCGAGCTGTTTTTT

v_call: TRBV7-5
cdr3_length: 20
d_call: .
clone_size: few
j_call: TRBJ2-5
cdr3_aa: CISVPEIVPWVRGCGETQYF
cdr3_nt: .

v_call: TRBV3-1
cdr3_length: 15
d_call: .
clone_size: many
j_call: TRBJ1-1
cdr3_aa: CASSQDPGQHSEAFF
cdr3_nt: TGTGCCAGCAGCCAAGATCCGGGACAACATTCTGAAGCTTTCTTT

v_call: TRBV7-6
cdr3_length: 20
d_call: .
clone_size: few
j_call: TRBJ2-3
cdr3_aa: CASSLDQGAYRTSDTDTQYF
cdr3_nt: TGTGCCAGCAGCTTAGATCAGGGGGCCTACCGGACTAGCGACACAGATACGCAGTATTTT

v_call: TRBV7-2
cdr3_length: 14
d_call: .
clone_size: .
j_call: TRBJ2-5
cdr3_aa: CASSLEIVLETQYF
cdr3_nt: TGTGCCAGCAGCTTAGAGATAGTCCTAGAGACCCAGTACTTC

v_call: TRBV18
cdr3_length: 14
d_call: TRBD2
clone_size: .
j_call: TRBJ2-7
cdr3_aa: CASSLIAGGYEQYF
cdr3_nt: TGTGCCAGCTCACTCATAGCGGGAGGCTACGAGCAGTACTTC

v_call: TRBV5-4
cdr3_length: 15
d_call: TRBD1
clone_size: many
j_call: TRBJ2-3
cdr3_aa: CASSMGQGRTDTQYF
cdr3_nt: TGTGCCAGCAGCATGGGACAGGGCAGGACAGATACGCAGTATTTT

v_call: TRBV9
cdr3_length: 13
d_call: .
clone_size: .
j_call: TRBJ2-3
cdr3_aa: CASSVVLADTQYF
cdr3_nt: TGTGCCAGCAGCGTAGTTTTGGCAGATACGCAGTATTTT

v_call: TRBV30
cdr3_length: 12
d_call: .
clone_size: .
j_call: TRBJ1-1
cdr3_aa: CAWMPDSLEAFF
cdr3_nt: TGTGCCTGGATGCCGGACAGTCTTGAAGCTTTCTTT

v_call: TRBV20-1
cdr3_length: 15
d_call: .
clone_size: many
j_call: TRBJ1-1
cdr3_aa: CSASQGSSMNTEAFF
cdr3_nt: TGCAGTGCTAGTCAGGGGTCGTCGATGAACACTGAAGCTTTCTTT

v_call: TRBV7-2
cdr3_length: 18
d_call: .
clone_size: few
j_call: TRBJ2-6
cdr3_aa: CASSLVRGGWTGANVLTF
cdr3_nt: TGTGCCAGCAGCTTAGTTAGGGGGGGTTGGACTGGGGCCAACGTCCTGACTTTC

v_call: TRBV12-3/TRBV12-4
cdr3_length: 15
d_call: .
clone_size: few
j_call: TRBJ2-1
cdr3_aa: CASSRLVAGGNEQFF
cdr3_nt: TGTGCCAGCAGTAGATTAGTGGCCGGAGGTAATGAGCAGTTCTTC

v_call: TRBV25-1
cdr3_length: 13
d_call: .
clone_size: many
j_call: TRBJ1-2
cdr3_aa: CASSEAATYGYTF
cdr3_nt: TGTGCCAGCAGTGAAGCAGCGACCTATGGCTACACCTTC

v_call: TRBV28
cdr3_length: 18
d_call: TRBD2
clone_size: .
j_call: TRBJ2-1
cdr3_aa: CASSLGGPGLAAPNEQFF
cdr3_nt: TGTGCCAGCAGTTTGGGGGGCCCGGGACTAGCGGCCCCCAATGAGCAGTTCTTC

v_call: TRBV7-2
cdr3_length: 16
d_call: .
clone_size: few
j_call: TRBJ2-5
cdr3_aa: CASSRWGGQIQETQYF
cdr3_nt: TGTGCCAGCAGCAGATGGGGTGGCCAAATCCAAGAGACCCAGTACTTC

v_call: TRBV14
cdr3_length: 13
d_call: .
clone_size: many
j_call: TRBJ1-1
cdr3_aa: CASSRNMNTEAFF
cdr3_nt: TGTGCCAGCAGCCGAAACATGAACACTGAAGCTTTCTTT

v_call: TRBV6-5
cdr3_length: 17
d_call: TRBD2
clone_size: few
j_call: TRBJ2-5
cdr3_aa: CASSYEGLAAYKKTQYF
cdr3_nt: TGTGCCAGCAGTTATGAGGGACTAGCGGCCTACAAGAAGACCCAGTACTTC